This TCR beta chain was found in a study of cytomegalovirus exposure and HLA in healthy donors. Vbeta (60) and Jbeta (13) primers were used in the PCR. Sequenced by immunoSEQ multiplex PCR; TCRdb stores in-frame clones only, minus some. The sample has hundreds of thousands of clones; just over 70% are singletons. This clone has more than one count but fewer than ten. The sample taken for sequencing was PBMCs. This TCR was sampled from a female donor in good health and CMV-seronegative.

CDR3 protein: CASSPYHGRGYSNQPQHF. In DNA form, the CDR3 reads TGTGCCAGCAGCCCCTATCACGGGCGGGGCTATAGCAATCAGCCCCAGCATTTT. The chain links TRBV7-2 to TRBJ1-5, with a possible D match to TRBD1 (5 bases). CDR1 and CDR2 (germline): SGHTA, FQGNSA. This CDR3 region has 18 residues. The V and J ends lost 5 bases and 0 bases respectively, with 20 bases between them. Full variable domain (missing parts from reference TRBV7-2 and TRBJ1-5): GAGVSQSPSNKVTEKGKDVELRCDPISGHTALYWYRQSLGQGLEFLIYFQGNSAPDKSGLPSDRFSAERTGGSVSTLTIQRTQQEDSAVYLCASSPYHGRGYSNQPQHFGDGTRLSIL.